This T cell receptor (beta chain) comes out of a study of T cells in Graves' hyperthyroidism and ophthalmopathy. Whole-study results and caveats: The model predicted ophthalmopathy a median 6.5 months before onset. In the blood, most expanded thyroid clonotypes above 0.001 appeared as well.

The CDR3 length is 14 residues. Trimming pared 3 bases from V and 3 bases from J, leaving 9 bases between. TCR beta CDR3 regions were amplified from RNA transcripts. The HTBI primer set was used in a first-round RT-PCR of the TCR CDR3. MiXCR was run by TCRdb on the multiplex PCR reads, yielding one entry per CDR3 protein. The data contain some 500,000 distinct CDR3 sequences, roughly 24% of them singletons. This clonotype showed up just a few times. No antigen is known for it. Patients having uncontrolled infection, another autoimmune disease, pregnancy or lactation were not included. PBMCs were collected from an approximately 10 ml volume of fresh peripheral blood.

This clonotype was obtained from a woman in her twenties or thirties with Graves' ophthalmopathy. The chain joins TRBV12-3 or TRBV12-4 to TRBJ2-4; the D gene is possibly TRBD2 (6 bases). Sequencing was carried out using blood. The CDR3, as DNA: TGTGCCAGCAGTTTGGGGGGACTCAAAAACATTCAGTACTTC. This encodes CASSLGGLKNIQYF.